What follows is one T cell receptor (beta chain) and its context. What it binds is not known. The data were obtained in a study of shared clonotypes between healthy human individuals. General study points: Naive CD4 clonotype sharing across several donors was 4% to 5.5%. A limitation of the genetic and exposure-history diversity represented arose from few donors.

Template for every sorted-subset replicate PCR totaled roughly 200 ng DNA, 25,000 to 35,000 T cell genomes. This table comes from immunoSEQ multiplex PCR, and its TCRdb copy is limited to in-frame clones, with some not included. The top ten clones hold approximately 0.4% of a sample with 1.4 million or so clones, less than 99% of them seen once. The CDR3 runs 17 residues. Trimming took 4 bases from V and 1 from J; bases not matched to a gene: 10. CDR1 MNHEY and CDR2 SMNVEV come from the germline V gene (reference sequence). The donors were adults (healthy and HIV-negative) with no recent acute infections or vaccinations.

The sequenced material came from naive CD4+ T cells sorted from blood. Subset meaning: CD45RA+ positively selected. The origin of this receptor is a young man in good health. This sequence joins TRBV27 and TRBJ2-5; 9 nucleotides agree with TRBD2. The chain's CDR3 is CASSSAGGVRFQETQYF. CDR3 in DNA: TGTGCCAGCAGTTCTGCGGGAGGGGTCAGATTCCAAGAGACCCAGTACTTC.